This is a list of T cell receptor beta chains from one sample in a study of blood T cell repertoires in COVID-19. Measured with immunoSEQ multiplex PCR; TCRdb has only the in-frame clones, and not every one. The sample records roughly 79,000 clones, less than 90% being singletons. The sample comprised peripheral blood. These receptors originate from a man in his fifties or sixties with acute or convalescent COVID-19. Both conserved end residues are part of each CDR3. Fields, in order: J gene, V gene, D gene, clone size, CDR3 protein, CDR3 DNA. The D gene is left open where the match is weak. Some rows mark clone size as missing; the rest say once, few, many or name a class of expanded clone.

TRBJ2-7	TRBV5-4	-	-	CASSLYRAGEQYF	TGTGCCAGCAGCTTGTACAGGGCTGGCGAGCAGTACTTC
TRBJ1-1	TRBV24-1	TRBD1	-	CATSDPGGEAFF	TGTGCCACCAGTGATCCAGGGGGTGAAGCTTTCTTT
TRBJ1-2	TRBV9	-	-	CASSVDEGYGYTF	TGTGCCAGCAGCGTAGACGAGGGCTATGGCTACACCTTC
TRBJ2-3	TRBV20-1	TRBD2	few	CSASLFTSGGTDTQYF	TGCAGTGCTAGTCTCTTTACTAGCGGGGGCACAGATACGCAGTATTTT
TRBJ2-7	TRBV10-3	-	-	CAISDGIAAGF	TGTGCCATCAGTGATGGAATAGCCGCCGGTTTC
TRBJ1-4	TRBV11-1	TRBD1	-	CASSSRGPSNEKLFF	TGTGCCAGCAGCTCGAGGGGGCCGTCTAATGAAAAACTGTTTTTT
TRBJ1-2	TRBV5-6	-	-	CASSLAEYGYTF	TGTGCCAGCAGCTTGGCCGAGTATGGCTACACCTTC
TRBJ1-2	TRBV4-2	-	-	CASSQYYNGGPSYGYTF	TGTGCCAGCAGCCAATATTATAATGGTGGGCCCTCCTATGGCTACACCTTC
TRBJ2-1	TRBV24-1	TRBD2	-	CATSGTSTAYNEQFF	TGTGCCACCAGTGGGACTAGTACAGCCTACAATGAGCAGTTCTTC
TRBJ1-6	TRBV28	TRBD1	-	CASSSTGINSPLHF	TGTGCCAGCAGTTCGACAGGGATAAATTCACCCCTCCACTTT
TRBJ2-7	TRBV27	-	-	CASSSRPGTLYEQYF	TGTGCCAGCAGCTCACGCCCAGGGACTCTCTACGAGCAGTACTTC
TRBJ1-3	TRBV24-1	-	-	CATSDPRGGSGNTIYF	TGTGCCACCAGTGATCCCAGGGGTGGCTCTGGAAACACCATATATTTT
TRBJ2-7	TRBV19	-	-	CASSINFGTLTPYEQYF	TGTGCCAGTAGTATAAATTTTGGGACACTCACACCCTACGAGCAGTACTTC
TRBJ2-7	TRBV24-1	TRBD1	-	CATRGGEKDEQYF	TGTGCCACCCGAGGGGGCGAGAAGGACGAGCAGTACTTC
TRBJ1-2	TRBV29-1	TRBD1	-	CSVRDSYGYTF	TGCAGCGTTCGGGACAGCTATGGCTACACCTTC
TRBJ1-2	TRBV10-3	-	-	CAISNRDTINYGYTF	TGTGCCATCAGTAACCGGGACACCATTAACTATGGCTACACCTTC
TRBJ2-3	TRBV7-2	-	-	CASSLSGSPRDTQYF	TGTGCCAGCAGCCTTTCCGGGTCTCCGAGGGATACGCAGTATTTT
TRBJ1-2	TRBV24-1	TRBD1	once	CATSGQGSWGYTF	TGTGCCACCAGTGGACAGGGTAGTTGGGGCTACACCTTC